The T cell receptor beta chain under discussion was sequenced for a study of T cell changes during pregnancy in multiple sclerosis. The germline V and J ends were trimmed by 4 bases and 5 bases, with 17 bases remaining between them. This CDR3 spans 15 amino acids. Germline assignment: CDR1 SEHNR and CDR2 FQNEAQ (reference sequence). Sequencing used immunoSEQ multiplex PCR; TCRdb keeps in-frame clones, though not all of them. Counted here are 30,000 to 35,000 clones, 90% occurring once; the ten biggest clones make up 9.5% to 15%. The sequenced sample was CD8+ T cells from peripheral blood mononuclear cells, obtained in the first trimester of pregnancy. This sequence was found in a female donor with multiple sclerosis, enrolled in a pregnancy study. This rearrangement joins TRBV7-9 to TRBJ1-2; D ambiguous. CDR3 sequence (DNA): TGTGCCAGCAGCTCAGCCGGGCGGGGATTATATGGCTACACCTTC. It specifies CASSSAGRGLYGYTF.